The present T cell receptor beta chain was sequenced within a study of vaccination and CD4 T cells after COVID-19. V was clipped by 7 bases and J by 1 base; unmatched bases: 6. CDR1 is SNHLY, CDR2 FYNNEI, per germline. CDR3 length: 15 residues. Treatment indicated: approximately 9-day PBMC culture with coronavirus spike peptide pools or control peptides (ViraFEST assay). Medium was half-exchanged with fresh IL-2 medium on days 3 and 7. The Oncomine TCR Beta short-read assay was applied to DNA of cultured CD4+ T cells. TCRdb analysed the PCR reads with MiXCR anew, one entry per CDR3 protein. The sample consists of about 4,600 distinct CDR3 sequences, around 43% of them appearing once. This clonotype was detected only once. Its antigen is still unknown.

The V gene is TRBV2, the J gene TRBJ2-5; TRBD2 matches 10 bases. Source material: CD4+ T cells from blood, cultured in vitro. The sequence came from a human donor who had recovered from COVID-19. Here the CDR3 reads CASNRLAGAQETQYF. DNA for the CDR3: TGTGCCAGCAACAGACTAGCGGGCGCCCAAGAGACCCAGTACTTC. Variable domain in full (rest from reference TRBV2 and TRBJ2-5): EPEVTQTPSHQVTQMGQEVILRCVPISNHLYFYWYRQILGQKVEFLVSFYNNEISEKSEIFDDQFSVERPDGSNFTLKIRSTKLEDSAMYFCASNRLAGAQETQYFGPGTRLLVL.